This entry features one T cell receptor beta chain sequence. Its antigen is as yet unknown. From germline, CDR1 is SGDLS and CDR2 YYNGEE. V lost 5 bases, J lost 5 bases, and 5 bases stayed unmatched. The CDR3 runs 14 residues. TCRdb's table, derived via immunoSEQ multiplex PCR, lists solely in-frame clones and lacks some. Of over 14,000 clones in the sample, roughly 80% were seen once. The sample comes from a study of immune evolution from preneoplasia to lung adenocarcinoma. Study-level findings and limits: Later-stage lesions seemingly showed higher T cell density and diversity than normal lung.

This sequence joins TRBV9 and TRBJ1-5; 9 nucleotides align to TRBD1. The TCR comes from a person aged 70 to 85 with lung adenocarcinoma. What was sequenced was FFPE minimally invasive lung adenocarcinoma tissue. The CDR3: CASSPWDRDQPQHF. The CDR3 region has the DNA TGTGCCAGCAGTCCTTGGGACAGGGATCAGCCCCAGCATTTT.